The clone carrying this T cell receptor (beta chain) was counted once. Its antigen is as yet unknown. Generated by immunoSEQ multiplex PCR, the TCRdb table keeps only in-frame clones and is missing some. The table shows tens of thousands of clones, with more than 75% occurring only once. The germline gives CDR1 GTSNPN, CDR2 SVGIG (reference sequence). The CDR3 extends over 12 amino acids. V lost 4 bases and J lost 6, with 12 bases in between. This sample stems from a study of T cells in localized non-small cell lung cancer. The study, taken as a whole, reports: Since sequencing was restricted to only one region of the tumor, intratumor heterogeneity remains a possibility. Tumor trailed uninvolved adjacent lung in T cell clonality, which peaked there. Longer survival (overall) was linked to higher T cell density in blood. Adjacent lung had a median approximately 50 of the 100 largest tumor clones.

The sequenced sample was peripheral blood, obtained before any cancer treatment. This TCR was sampled from a woman aged 35-70 years with stage I squamous cell lung carcinoma. V is TRBV30 and J is TRBJ1-1; TRBD1 is a possible D gene (6 bases). The DNA of the CDR3 is TGTGCCTGGACGGGGGGCAGGTCTGAAGCTTTCTTT. This gives the protein CAWTGGRSEAFF.